The rows below give T cell receptor beta chains drawn from one sample of a study of a mutant IDH1 vaccine in newly diagnosed glioma. Generated by immunoSEQ multiplex PCR, the TCRdb table keeps only in-frame clones and is missing some. The table includes about 65,000 clones, about 88% detected once. These receptors have no identified antigens. Sequenced here: PBMCs, sampled from a glioma patient whose treatment included an IDH1 peptide vaccine. These receptors were obtained from a man between 25 and 39 years old with glioma. The CDR3 runs from the conserved cysteine through the conserved F or W. D genes are given only for firm matches. Size is stated for part of the rows, as once, few or many counts, or as a class when the clone is expanded.

j_call v_call clone_size d_call cdr3_length cdr3_aa cdr3_nt
TRBJ1-5 TRBV15 once TRBD1 16 CATSRGTGGSNQPQHF TGTGCCACCAGCAGGGGGACAGGGGGAAGCAATCAGCCCCAGCATTTT
TRBJ2-2 TRBV27 . . 14 CASSFVRGTGELFF TGTGCCAGCAGTTTTGTTCGGGGGACCGGGGAGCTGTTTTTT
TRBJ2-2 TRBV10-1 few . 14 CASSDRLNTGELFF TGCGCCAGTAGCGACAGATTGAACACCGGGGAGCTGTTTTTT
TRBJ1-1 TRBV5-4 . . 15 CASSPDDSPNTEAFF TGTGCCAGCAGCCCTGACGACAGCCCAAACACTGAAGCTTTCTTT
TRBJ2-2 TRBV4-1 . . 13 CASSQEGRGELFF TGCGCCAGCAGCCAAGAGGGGAGAGGGGAGCTGTTTTTT
TRBJ2-3 TRBV7-8 . . 12 CASSPRTDTQYF TGTGCCAGCAGCCCACGCACAGATACGCAGTATTTT
TRBJ2-1 TRBV11-2 once . 16 CASSSRHLQPYNEQFF TGTGCCAGCAGCTCGAGACACTTACAGCCCTACAATGAGCAGTTCTTC
TRBJ1-1 TRBV4-1 . . 14 CASSPPPAGTEAFF TGCGCCAGCAGCCCCCCTCCCGCAGGGACTGAAGCTTTCTTT
TRBJ1-5 TRBV5-6 . TRBD1 15 CASSQGTGFNQPQHF TGTGCCAGCAGCCAAGGGACAGGTTTTAATCAGCCCCAGCATTTT
TRBJ2-7 TRBV7-2 once . 15 CASSLVEGTSYEQYF TGTGCCAGCAGCTTAGTTGAGGGGACCTCCTACGAGCAGTACTTC
TRBJ2-7 TRBV7-8 . . 14 CASSFWRSAYEQYF TGTGCCAGCAGCTTTTGGCGGTCGGCCTACGAGCAGTACTTC
TRBJ1-1 TRBV18 . TRBD1 13 CASSLDRGLEAFF TGTGCCAGCTCATTGGACAGGGGGCTAGAAGCTTTCTTT
TRBJ1-1 TRBV18 . . 14 CASSPIRQNTEAFF TGTGCCAGCTCACCCATAAGACAGAACACTGAAGCTTTCTTT
TRBJ1-6 TRBV27 . . 15 CASSFSNSGSLPLHF TGTGCCAGCAGTTTTTCGAACAGCGGGTCTTTGCCCCTCCACTTT
TRBJ2-7 TRBV5-1 once . 13 CASRGEEAYEQYF TGCGCCAGCAGGGGAGAAGAGGCCTACGAGCAGTACTTC
TRBJ2-1 TRBV7-9 . TRBD1 15 CASSFQGQGHNEQFF TGTGCCAGCAGCTTTCAGGGACAGGGCCACAATGAGCAGTTCTTC
TRBJ2-3 TRBV2 . . 16 CASSEETGASTDTQYF TGTGCCAGCAGTGAAGAAACAGGAGCGAGCACAGATACGCAGTATTTT
TRBJ2-3 TRBV18 . TRBD1 19 CASSPPTTGFAASTDTQYF TGTGCCAGCTCACCACCGACGACAGGGTTCGCAGCTAGCACAGATACGCAGTATTTT
TRBJ2-7 TRBV11-2 . . 13 CASSPGEFYEQYF TGTGCCAGCAGCCCTGGGGAGTTTTACGAGCAGTACTTC
TRBJ2-6 TRBV15 . . 18 CATSRVGRANKGANVLTF TGTGCCACCAGCAGAGTGGGGAGAGCCAACAAGGGGGCCAACGTCCTGACTTTC
TRBJ2-3 TRBV2 . TRBD2 17 CASSSGTSGGTTDTQYF TGTGCCAGCAGTTCCGGGACTAGCGGGGGAACCACAGATACGCAGTATTTT
TRBJ1-2 TRBV5-4 . TRBD1 14 CASSSNRGGYGYTF TGTGCCAGCAGCTCAAACAGGGGAGGCTATGGCTACACCTTC
TRBJ1-2 TRBV18 . . 13 CASSPGGNYGYTF TGTGCCAGCTCACCCGGGGGTAACTATGGCTACACCTTC
TRBJ2-5 TRBV6-6 . . 13 CASSSDIEGTQYF TGTGCCAGCAGTTCGGATATCGAAGGGACCCAGTACTTC